Listed below are T cell receptor beta chains from one sample, sequenced in a study of OX40 agonist ivuxolimab in advanced cancers. Clones were read by immunoSEQ multiplex PCR, and TCRdb kept only the in-frame ones, dropping some. Seen here are 90,000 to 120,000 clones, roughly 90% observed once, and the top ten hold approximately 0.69%. This specimen consisted of CD4+ or CD8+ T cells sorted from blood, obtained in a trial of the OX40 agonist ivuxolimab. Receptors originate from an adult with an advanced solid tumor such as melanoma, head and neck, liver or kidney cancer. Each CDR3 is given with its conserved first and last residue. Fields, in order: CDR3 protein, J gene, V gene, clone size. Clone size is stated in some rows and not others, as once, few, many or a class when expanded.

CASSPNVGSGVSTDTQYF TRBJ2-3 TRBV21-1 NA
CASRDGNTGELFF TRBJ2-2 TRBV6-5 NA
CASSLTSNTGELFF TRBJ2-2 TRBV7-3 NA
CASSQRSTGLAGSGTDTQYF TRBJ2-3 TRBV4-1 NA
CASSLAGTAASGNTIYF TRBJ1-3 TRBV5-1 NA
CASRGQGSGYGYTF TRBJ1-2 TRBV6-5 NA
CASSLDSFSYEQYF TRBJ2-7 TRBV5-5 NA
CASSILWTGGHEQYF TRBJ2-7 TRBV11-2 NA
CASSLPAGRGSGYTF TRBJ1-2 TRBV5-4 NA
CASSVDSTTGELFF TRBJ2-2 TRBV9 NA
CASSREGPGQPQHF TRBJ1-5 TRBV19 NA
CASSPGTGATQYF TRBJ2-5 TRBV11-3 NA
CASRPPGRNTEAFF TRBJ1-1 TRBV6-5 once
CASRGTTQETQYF TRBJ2-5 TRBV6-1 NA
CAIRQGEGETQYF TRBJ2-5 TRBV10-3 NA
CASSMTGDGNTIYF TRBJ1-3 TRBV11-2 NA
CASSYRGVRETQYF TRBJ2-5 TRBV27 NA
CASSLSFQREYEQYF TRBJ2-7 TRBV11-3 NA
CAISGTDYEQYF TRBJ2-7 TRBV10-3 NA
CSALGRGETQYF TRBJ2-5 TRBV29-1 once
CASKETSGSYEQYF TRBJ2-7 TRBV2 NA
CASSPQQGTPGNTIYF TRBJ1-3 TRBV18 NA
CAWSPGTGNQPQHF TRBJ1-5 TRBV30 NA
CASSGTSTTYEQYF TRBJ2-7 TRBV7-9 NA
CASSPGGWGNTEAFF TRBJ1-1 TRBV5-4 NA
CASSTARDAKEEYF TRBJ2-5 TRBV7-9 NA
CAWSSGLSNQPQHF TRBJ1-5 TRBV30 NA
CASSVGDSGRYTGELFF TRBJ2-2 TRBV9 NA
CASSEFLGEKYF TRBJ2-7 TRBV2 NA
CASSRAREFLNEQFF TRBJ2-1 TRBV5-1 NA
CASSEDFAGGSNEQYF TRBJ2-7 TRBV6-1 NA
CASSTGQGRLNTEAFF TRBJ1-1 TRBV5-4 NA
CASRDSGGELFF TRBJ2-2 TRBV5-1 NA
CASSRDGRTEAFF TRBJ1-1 TRBV2 NA
CASSLVAEQFF TRBJ2-1 TRBV5-1 NA
CASSYIGPPSNSPLHF TRBJ1-6 TRBV6-5 NA
CASRVAGTYEQYF TRBJ2-7 TRBV19 NA
CAKSGTTHQETQYF TRBJ2-5 TRBV2 NA
CASSASGLIQETQYF TRBJ2-5 TRBV9 NA
CASSLTSGGYNEQFF TRBJ2-1 TRBV6-5 NA
CASRGTGRADTIYF TRBJ1-3 TRBV6-1 NA
CASSVQAGAQVEQYF TRBJ2-7 TRBV2 NA
CASTTQSPRQGVF TRBJ1-1 TRBV19 NA
CASSPPGGNQPQHF TRBJ1-5 TRBV6-1 NA
CATSRDPGGGSGPRDTQYF TRBJ2-3 TRBV15 NA
CASSPLAGNTDTQYF TRBJ2-3 TRBV18 NA
CSVRFRDRANYGYTF TRBJ1-2 TRBV29-1 NA
CARHGPTASYGTQYF TRBJ2-5 TRBV7-5 NA